This T cell receptor (beta chain) was obtained from a study of blood T cell repertoires in COVID-19. The table came from immunoSEQ multiplex PCR; TCRdb's copy has only in-frame clones and leaves some out. Of 150,000 to 200,000 clones listed, 84% are singletons. The V gene's germline CDR1 is MNHNS and CDR2 SASEGT. The CDR3 loop spans 16 amino acids. V was pared by 6 bases and J by 7 bases, with 15 bases of the junction left unmatched. This clone was counted a single time. The specimen was peripheral blood. The chain combines TRBV6-1 with TRBJ1-5; 7 nucleotides agree with TRBD1. This receptor was taken from a woman aged 70-85 years with COVID-19, enrolled during active disease. The CDR3 coding sequence is TGTGCCAGCAGGGAACGACTGCAGGGGGATATACAGCCCCAGCATTTT. This codes for CASRERLQGDIQPQHF.